This passage covers 27 T cell receptor beta chains from one sample sequenced in a study of cytomegalovirus exposure and HLA in healthy donors. The PCR ran on 60 Vbeta and 13 Jbeta primers. Method: immunoSEQ multiplex PCR; TCRdb's copy keeps in-frame clones and lacks some. The sample has approximately 61,000 clones; around 72% are singletons. The sequenced material came from PBMCs. The receptor set was obtained from a man in his fifties in good health and CMV-seropositive.

This clone was seen a handful of times. The rearrangement uses TRBV30 and TRBJ1-6, with D possibly being TRBD1 (6 bases). The germline CDR1 and CDR2 sequences are GTSNPN and SVGIG (reference sequence). V lost 8 bases and J lost 13, with 21 bases in between. This CDR3 spans 13 amino acids. CDR3 loop: CAARTETNPPLHF. The CDR3, as DNA: TGTGCCGCCCGGACAGAAACAAATCCCCCCCTCCACTTT.

Comments on this clone: A single base is all that separates this from a far larger clone, so a read error is likely. This chain joins TRBV10-3 and TRBJ2-1; 7 nucleotides align to TRBD1. The CDR3 consists of 16 residues. Germline CDR1 reads ENHRY; CDR2 reads SYGVKD. The trim removed 3 bases at V and 2 bases at J, leaving 7 bases unmatched. This chain's CDR3 is CAISDSDRDPYNEQFF. CDR3 in DNA: TGTGCCATCAGTGACTCAGACAGGGACCCCTACAATGAGCAGTTCTTC.

The rearrangement uses TRBV27 and TRBJ1-2; 11 nucleotides align to TRBD1. CDR1 is MNHEY and CDR2 is SMNVEV in the germline V gene (reference sequence). V trimming: 8 bases; J trimming: 5 bases; junction bases outside the gene matches: 13. This CDR3 contains 16 residues. This CDR3 is CASLPVGTGGFYGYTF. The CDR3 DNA sequence: TGTGCCAGCCTCCCCGTGGGGACAGGGGGTTTTTATGGCTACACCTTC.

This rearrangement joins TRBV9 to TRBJ2-2, with 7 bases lining up with TRBD1. Trimming cost V 0 bases and J 5 bases; bases outside gene matches: 7. Looked up from germline, CDR1 is SGDLS and CDR2 is YYNGEE. The CDR3 sequence is 16 residues long. For the CDR3, the DNA is TGTGCCAGCAGCGTAGGAGGGGGCGAGGGTACCGGGGAGCTGTTTTTT. Encoded protein: CASSVGGGEGTGELFF.

V is TRBV6-6 and J is TRBJ2-5; the match to TRBD2 covers 9 bases. The CDR3 covers 14 residues. Trimming removed 5 bases from V and 2 bases from J; junction bases left unmatched: 3. Germline V gene sequence: CDR1 MNHNY, CDR2 SVGAGI (reference sequence). The CDR3 DNA reads TGTGCCAGCAGTCGTACTAGCGGGCAAGAGACCCAGTACTTC. Residues: CASSRTSGQETQYF.

This chain links TRBV5-5 with TRBJ1-2; 7 positions match TRBD1. V shed 1 base and J 4 bases; nucleotides not matched to a gene: 1. Germline-derived CDR1 and CDR2 are SGHKS and YYEKEE (reference sequence). CDR3 length: 13 residues. The CDR3 nucleotides read TGTGCCAGCAGCTTGCAGGGGGGCTATGGCTACACCTTC. Translated, it gives CASSLQGGYGYTF. Combining the CDR3 with reference TRBV5-5 and TRBJ1-2 gives the whole variable domain DAGVTQSPTHLIKTRGQQVTLRCSPISGHKSVSWYQQVLGQGPQFIFQYYEKEERGRGNFPDRFSARQFPNYSSELNVNALLLGDSALYLCASSLQGGYGYTFGSGTRLTVV.

This clone was seen a handful of times. The V and J genes are TRBV27 and TRBJ2-1, with 12 bases fitting TRBD2. CDR1 MNHEY and CDR2 SMNVEV come from the germline V gene (reference sequence). This CDR3 has 16 amino acids. The J segment lost 12 bases and the V segment lost 6 bases, leaving 15 bases of the junction unmatched. In nucleotides, the CDR3 is TGTGCCAGCAGCGCGACTAGCGGGAGTAGGTACCATGCGCAGTTCTTC. It translates to CASSATSGSRYHAQFF.

The chain joins TRBV14 to TRBJ2-7; no clear D. The CDR3 consists of 15 residues. With 0 bases removed from V and 4 bases from J, the gap between germline ends came to 13 bases. In germline, CDR1 is SGHDN, CDR2 FVKESK. CDR3 loop: CASSQDGQPPYEQYF. The CDR3 DNA sequence: TGTGCCAGCAGCCAAGATGGGCAGCCCCCTTACGAGCAGTACTTC. The full variable domain, its missing parts supplied by reference TRBV14 and TRBJ2-7, is EAGVTQFPSHSVIEKGQTVTLRCDPISGHDNLYWYRRVMGKEIKFLLHFVKESKQDESGMPNNRFLAERTGGTYSTLKVQPAELEDSGVYFCASSQDGQPPYEQYFGPGTRLTVT.

This clone was detected a few times. The V gene is TRBV5-1, the J gene TRBJ1-1; 7 bases line up with TRBD1. The CDR3 is made up of 14 amino acids. CDR1 is SGHRS, CDR2 YFSETQ, per germline. V lost 2 bases, J lost 2 bases, and 3 bases stayed unmatched. CDR3 region: CASSFQGGNTEAFF. CDR3 sequence (DNA): TGCGCCAGCAGCTTTCAAGGGGGCAACACTGAAGCTTTCTTT.

On this clone itself: The sample contains more than one DNA sequence encoding this CDR3. The V gene is TRBV4-3, the J gene TRBJ2-1; D ambiguous. Germline V gene data show CDR1 as LGHNA and CDR2 as YSLEER. The V end was cut by 1 base, the J end by 12 bases, with 25 bases between. The CDR3 extends over 17 amino acids. The CDR3 region has the DNA TGCGCCAGCAGCCAAGCTATGATTGTACTGATCTACCATGCGCAGTTCTTC. The encoded protein is CASSQAMIVLIYHAQFF.

The chain couples TRBV2 to TRBJ1-1; D remains unclear. Trimming stripped 2 bases from V and 5 bases from J, with 12 bases between. Germline-derived CDR1 and CDR2 are SNHLY and FYNNEI. This CDR3 comprises 14 residues. This CDR3 is CASSENGRRTEAFF. In nucleotides, the CDR3 is TGTGCCAGCAGTGAAAACGGCAGGAGGACTGAAGCTTTCTTT.

This clone was observed a few times. V usage is TRBV28 and J usage is TRBJ2-1; D may be TRBD2 (7 bases). Germline loops: CDR1 MDHEN, CDR2 SYDVKM. V was trimmed by 2 bases and J by 13 bases, leaving 21 bases between them. The CDR3 extends over 15 amino acids. CDR3: CASSLRGRAGSGQFF. As DNA, the CDR3 is TGTGCCAGCAGTTTAAGGGGGAGGGCCGGTTCCGGACAGTTCTTC.

The V and J genes are TRBV5-1 and TRBJ2-7; 7 bases are shared with TRBD1. J lost 6 bases, V lost 6 bases, and 15 bases had no gene match. CDR1 and CDR2 from the germline V gene are SGHRS and YFSETQ. The CDR3 totals 15 residues. The CDR3 coding sequence is TGCGCCAGCACTGTAGGGGGCGCTGGTTTCGGCGAGCAGTACTTC. Protein product: CASTVGGAGFGEQYF.

The CDR3 nucleotides are TGCGCCAGCAGCCAAGATCGGGGGGCGATCACTGAAGCTTTCTTT. Residues: CASSQDRGAITEAFF. The gene calls are TRBV4-1 and TRBJ1-1; D is perhaps TRBD1 (6 bases). V gave up 0 bases and J gave up 4 bases, with 12 bases separating them. This CDR3 contains 15 residues. Germline values: CDR1 MGHRA, CDR2 YSYEKL.

V is TRBV5-1 and J is TRBJ2-2; 9 bases line up with TRBD1. The CDR3 is 17 residues long. V was clipped by 4 bases and J by 5 bases; unmatched bases: 12. From germline, CDR1 is SGHRS and CDR2 YFSETQ. CDR3 protein: CASSRTGGWEGTGELFF. The CDR3 nucleotides are TGCGCCAGCAGCCGTACAGGGGGCTGGGAAGGAACCGGGGAGCTGTTTTTT.

For this clone: Given a much more abundant clone one base away, this may be a read error. The chain is built from TRBV4-3 and TRBJ2-1; unclear D gene. The CDR3 length is 17 residues. From germline, CDR1 is LGHNA and CDR2 YSLEER. CDR3 region: CLSSQDMIVLIYNEQFF. The CDR3 region has the DNA TGCCTCAGCAGCCAAGATATGATCGTACTCATCTACAATGAGCAGTTCTTC.

The rearrangement uses TRBV7-9 and TRBJ2-5; D perhaps matches TRBD2 (6 bases). TRBJ2-7 matches the DNA end more closely, so the J call is doubtful. Germline V gene sequence: CDR1 SEHNR, CDR2 FQNEAQ (reference sequence). The CDR3 sequence is 15 residues long. The CDR3 sequence: CASGVSGKKDYEQYF. The CDR3 nucleotides read TGTGCCAGCGGGGTTAGCGGCAAAAAGGACTACGAGCAGTACTTC.

CDR3 DNA sequence: TGTGCCAGCAGCTCCGCGGCAGGGGGTTACACTGAAGCTTTCTTT. Its protein is CASSSAAGGYTEAFF. V and J are TRBV7-2 and TRBJ1-1, with 7 bases that match TRBD1. The junction had 8 bases not matched to a gene; V was cut back by 4 bases and J by 3 bases. The CDR3 length is 15 residues. CDR1 is SGHTA, CDR2 FQGNSA, per germline.

V usage is TRBV6-5 and J usage is TRBJ2-7; TRBD1 agrees at 10 bases. The CDR3 consists of 15 residues. After removal of 6 bases from V and 7 bases from J, the junction contained 12 bases not matched to a gene. Germline V lookup: CDR1 MNHEY, CDR2 SVGAGI. CDR3 region: CASSYRDRGRVEQYF. The CDR3 region has the DNA TGTGCCAGCAGCTATCGGGACAGGGGTCGGGTGGAGCAGTACTTC.

V usage is TRBV6-4 and J usage is TRBJ2-3, with 14 bases identical to TRBD2. The CDR3 sequence is 15 residues long. From germline, CDR1 is MRHNA and CDR2 SNTAGT. V lost 4 bases, J lost 4 bases, and 1 base stayed unmatched. The CDR3 DNA reads TGTGCCAGCAGTGGACTAGCGGGGGGGCCAGATACGCAGTATTTT. Translation: CASSGLAGGPDTQYF.

The CDR3 bases are TGTGCCAGCAGCGACAGCCTTATAGCAATCAAGCCCCAGCATTTT. This translates into CASSDSLIAIKPQHF. The chain carries TRBV6-5 and TRBJ1-5; tentative D call: TRBD1 (5 bases). CDR1 and CDR2 from the germline V gene are MNHEY and SVGAGI. This CDR3 comprises 15 residues. Trimming stripped 6 bases from V and 8 bases from J, with 20 bases between.

This chain joins TRBV6-5 and TRBJ2-7; D is perhaps TRBD2 (5 bases). Per the germline V gene, CDR1 is MNHEY and CDR2 is SVGAGI. CDR3 length: 12 amino acids. The V end was cut by 7 bases, the J end by 2 bases, with 9 bases between. The CDR3 spells CASKAGPYEQYF. The CDR3 nucleotides are TGTGCCAGCAAGGCGGGCCCCTACGAGCAGTACTTC.

This rearrangement joins TRBV7-6 to TRBJ2-2, with a possible D match to TRBD2 (5 bases). The CDR3 consists of 13 residues. V was clipped by 2 bases and J by 6 bases, with 7 bases between them. Germline V gene data show CDR1 as SGHVS and CDR2 as FNYEAQ. The CDR3 region is CASSLTSPGELFF. The CDR3 DNA sequence: TGTGCCAGCAGCTTAACTAGTCCCGGGGAGCTGTTTTTT.

The chain carries TRBV5-8 and TRBJ1-1; D not resolved. This CDR3 is 15 amino acids long. The germline V and J ends were trimmed by 1 base and 6 bases, with 16 bases remaining between them. The germline V gene has CDR1 SGHTS and CDR2 YDEGEE. CDR3 protein: CASSLRAGVTAEAFF. The CDR3 nucleotides are TGTGCCAGCAGCTTGCGTGCGGGTGTTACCGCTGAAGCTTTCTTT.

V is TRBV19 and J is TRBJ1-5, with a weak D call TRBD1 (5 bases). V was clipped by 5 bases and J by 6 bases, with 20 bases between them. The CDR3 contains 16 residues. Germline V gene lookup returns CDR1 LNHDA and CDR2 SQIVND (reference sequence). CDR3 nucleotides: TGTGCCAGTAGTTTTATCCCTTCCTTCGACAGTCAGCCCCAGCATTTT. Protein sequence: CASSFIPSFDSQPQHF.

The chain couples TRBV28 to TRBJ1-2, with 10 bases matching TRBD1. This CDR3 spans 13 amino acids. V shed 6 bases, J shed 6 bases, and the junction held 4 bases outside the gene matches. Germline V CDR1 and CDR2: MDHEN, SYDVKM. Written as DNA, the CDR3 is TGTGCCAGCAGACCGGACAGGGGGGATGGCTACACCTTC. Translated, it gives CASRPDRGDGYTF.

The chain is built from TRBV9 and TRBJ2-3, with TRBD2 as a possible D gene (5 bases). Per germline, CDR1 SGDLS and CDR2 YYNGEE. The CDR3 has 14 residues. V dropped 5 bases and J dropped 0 bases, with 10 bases sitting between them. CDR3 region: CASRGAVSTDTQYF. For the CDR3, the DNA is TGTGCCAGCAGGGGAGCGGTGAGCACAGATACGCAGTATTTT. Combining the CDR3 with reference TRBV9 and TRBJ2-3 gives the whole variable domain DSGVTQTPKHLITATGQRVTLRCSPRSGDLSVYWYQQSLDQGLQFLIQYYNGEERAKGNILERFSAQQFPDLHSELNLSSLELGDSALYFCASRGAVSTDTQYFGPGTRLTVL.